One TCR beta chain is described in this entry. In the original workflow: Estimated nucleated cell counts came from reference gene primer amplification. Using immunoSEQ multiplex PCR, the repertoire was profiled, and TCRdb retains in-frame clones only, with some absent. V, J and clone size reflect that table, while D and trimming were determined from the DNA. There are over 200,000 clones in the sample; roughly 84% occur only once, and under 2.5% lies in the top ten. This sample was included in a study of blood T cell repertoires in COVID-19. At the level of the study: Italy, Spain and the United States were the sources of the convalescent and acute COVID-19 samples. In each case, the material was cDNA or gDNA derived from T cells, B-cell-depleted T cells, or PBMCs.

Trimming shortened V by 4 bases and J by 2 bases, and 21 bases separated the two germline ends. Germline assignment: CDR1 SGHVS and CDR2 FNYEAQ. CDR3 size: 18 residues. This sequence joins TRBV7-6 and TRBJ2-1; D may be TRBD2 (7 bases). The sequencing sample was made of peripheral blood. The origin of this receptor is a man aged 40-50 years with active or convalescent COVID-19. CDR3 DNA: TGTGCCAGCAGCTCTATCCCCGGGGGGCGGGAGCCCTACAATGAGCAGTTCTTC. This gives the protein CASSSIPGGREPYNEQFF.